Below, one TCR beta chain is given with its context. Original methodology: Estimated nucleated cell counts came from reference gene primer amplification. TCRdb's table, derived via immunoSEQ multiplex PCR, lists solely in-frame clones and lacks some. The DNA was the basis for D and trimming; V, J and clone size are from that table. This sample yields over 50,000 clones, of which about 81% are seen a single time; less than 20% belongs to the top ten. This CDR3 has 14 amino acids. The V gene end was trimmed by 0 bases and the J gene end by 7 bases; junction bases not matched to a gene: 3. Germline V CDR1 and CDR2: MNHEY, SVGAGI. The sample is drawn from a study of blood T cell repertoires in COVID-19. In the study overall: The origin of the acute and convalescent COVID-19 samples was the United States, Italy and Spain. Sources were T cells, B-cell-depleted T cells, or PBMCs; the material itself was cDNA or gDNA.

The source material was peripheral blood. V is TRBV6-5 and J is TRBJ1-5; 7 nucleotides line up with TRBD1. The receptor comes from a man aged 80 or over with acute or convalescent COVID-19. Written as DNA, the CDR3 is TGTGCCAGCAGTTACTCGAGGGACAGCCAGCCCCAGCATTTT. It specifies CASSYSRDSQPQHF.